Shown below are 22 T cell receptor beta chains from a single sample sequenced in a study of blood T cell repertoires in COVID-19. TCRdb's copy holds only in-frame clones and misses some; the assay was immunoSEQ multiplex PCR. The sample has about 210,000 clones, roughly 90% seen once. The source material was PBMCs or T cells enriched from blood (not recorded which). These receptors all stem from a man between 18 and 29 years old with acute COVID-19.

The chain combines TRBV10-3 with TRBJ2-7; TRBD1 might be the D (6 bases). Trimming pared 0 bases from V and 10 bases from J, leaving 13 bases between. The germline gives CDR1 ENHRY, CDR2 SYGVKD. There are 13 residues in the CDR3. CDR3 in amino acids: CAISESGGSEQYF. The CDR3 DNA follows: TGTGCCATCAGTGAGTCTGGGGGCTCGGAACAGTACTTC.

The V gene is TRBV2, the J gene TRBJ2-1, with 12 bases fitting TRBD2. The length of the CDR3 is 15 residues. V shed 5 bases, J shed 4 bases, and the junction held 3 bases outside the gene matches. Per germline, CDR1 SNHLY and CDR2 FYNNEI. The CDR3 DNA reads TGTGCCAGCAGTCCTGGACTAGCGGGGTACAATGAGCAGTTCTTC. Its translation: CASSPGLAGYNEQFF.

This chain uses TRBV6-2 or TRBV6-3 with TRBJ2-6, with D possibly TRBD2 on 6 matching bases. The CDR3 loop spans 16 amino acids. CDR1 and CDR2 (germline): MNHEY, SVGEGT. V shed 6 bases and J shed 2 bases, with 14 bases lying between them. CDR3 nucleotide sequence: TGTGCCAGCAGCCCTAACGGGGGAGCTGGGGCCAACGTCCTGACTTTC. Translated, it gives CASSPNGGAGANVLTF.

The J gene is TRBJ2-2, the V gene TRBV27, with D possibly matching TRBD2 (5 bases). Germline V gene data show CDR1 as MNHEY and CDR2 as SMNVEV (reference sequence). There are 14 residues in the CDR3. V was shortened by 2 bases and J by 6 bases, with 10 bases between the two germline ends. The CDR3 spells CASSLRGFPGELFF. DNA of the CDR3: TGTGCCAGCAGTTTACGGGGTTTCCCCGGGGAGCTGTTTTTT.

This clone showed up just a few times. The chain has TRBV2 and TRBJ1-5, with 9 bases matching TRBD1. V was clipped by 5 bases and J by 0 bases; unmatched bases: 5. The germline V gene has CDR1 SNHLY and CDR2 FYNNEI. CDR3 length: 16 amino acids. CDR3 sequence (DNA): TGTGCCAGCAGTTTACAGGGGGCGGGTAGCAATCAGCCCCAGCATTTT. This encodes CASSLQGAGSNQPQHF.

The chain links TRBV11-2 to TRBJ1-2, with a weak D call TRBD1 (5 bases). Germline assignment: CDR1 SGHAT and CDR2 FQNNGV. V lost 6 bases and J lost 4, with 15 bases in between. CDR3 length: 14 amino acids. The DNA of the CDR3 is TGTGCCAGCAGGGCGTTAAGGGGTCCCTATGGCTACACCTTC. Translation gives CASRALRGPYGYTF. Supplemented by reference TRBV11-2 and TRBJ1-2, the full variable domain reads EAGVAQSPRYKIIEKRQSVAFWCNPISGHATLYWYQQILGQGPKLLIQFQNNGVVDDSQLPKDRFSAERLKGVDSTLKIQPAKLEDSAVYLCASRALRGPYGYTFGSGTRLTVV.

The chain has TRBV5-1 and TRBJ2-3, with D possibly being TRBD2 (7 bases). Germline values: CDR1 SGHRS, CDR2 YFSETQ. V gave up 0 bases and J gave up 1 base, with 12 bases separating them. The CDR3 is 16 amino acids. The CDR3 region is CASSLALGGGTDTQYF. CDR3 DNA: TGCGCCAGCAGCTTGGCCCTAGGGGGGGGCACAGATACGCAGTATTTT.

This rearrangement joins TRBV19 to TRBJ2-7, with 9 bases fitting TRBD2. V trimming: 3 bases; J trimming: 2 bases; junction bases outside the gene matches: 5. This CDR3 spans 15 amino acids. Germline V gene data show CDR1 as LNHDA and CDR2 as SQIVND (reference sequence). The DNA of the CDR3 is TGTGCCAGTAGTATGACTAGCGGCGAGCCCTACGAGCAGTACTTC. This encodes CASSMTSGEPYEQYF.

CDR3 coding DNA: TGTGCCAGCAGGAGGGGCCTCGGACAGGAGCAGTACTTC. Residues: CASRRGLGQEQYF. This chain links TRBV6-5 with TRBJ2-7, with D perhaps matching TRBD1 (6 bases). Germline V lookup: CDR1 MNHEY, CDR2 SVGAGI. V was shortened by 6 bases and J by 7 bases, with 16 bases between the two germline ends. The CDR3 consists of 13 residues.

This clone has only one observation. The DNA for the CDR3 is TGTGCCAGCACCCTCGGGGCTAGCGGGAGTTACGAGCAGTACTTC. This encodes CASTLGASGSYEQYF. V and J are TRBV11-2 and TRBJ2-7, with 10 bases identical to TRBD2. The CDR3 is 15 residues long. V dropped 7 bases and J dropped 4; count of bases not matched to a gene: 10. CDR1 is SGHAT, CDR2 FQNNGV, per germline.

The gene calls are TRBV5-4 and TRBJ2-5; 10 bases map to TRBD1. CDR3 size: 16 residues. Germline-derived CDR1 and CDR2 are SGHNT and YYREEE (reference sequence). The V segment lost 4 bases and the J segment 4 bases; nucleotides outside the gene matches: 10. The CDR3 sequence is CASSPAGQGVRETQYF. Here the CDR3 DNA reads TGTGCCAGCAGCCCCGCCGGACAGGGGGTGCGAGAGACCCAGTACTTC.

Only one count was recorded for this clone. The chain is built from TRBV7-2 and TRBJ2-5; 16 bases are shared with TRBD2. The germline V gene has CDR1 SGHTA and CDR2 FQGNSA. V lost 2 bases to trimming and J lost 2 bases; unmatched junction nucleotides: 8. This CDR3 contains 19 residues. DNA of the CDR3: TGTGCCAGCAGCTTAAAACCGGGACTAGCGGGAGGGCCTCAAGAGACCCAGTACTTC. As protein: CASSLKPGLAGGPQETQYF.

J is TRBJ2-1 and V is TRBV7-9; 9 bases are a match to TRBD2. This CDR3 region has 15 residues. Germline V CDR1 and CDR2: SEHNR, FQNEAQ (reference sequence). Losses at the gene ends were 5 bases for V and 2 bases for J; bases not matched to a gene: 4. The CDR3 region is CASSVLAGAYNEQFF. The DNA for the CDR3 is TGTGCCAGCAGCGTTTTAGCGGGAGCCTACAATGAGCAGTTCTTC.

The rearrangement links TRBV27 to TRBJ2-1; possible D gene TRBD1, 6 bases. The CDR3 consists of 14 residues. The V end was cut by 4 bases, the J end by 2 bases, with 9 bases between. CDR1 and CDR2 (germline): MNHEY, SMNVEV (reference sequence). The chain's CDR3 is CASSSRDTYNEQFF. The CDR3 coding sequence is TGTGCCAGCAGTTCAAGGGACACCTACAATGAGCAGTTCTTC.

The chain couples TRBV5-4 to TRBJ2-6; TRBD1 aligns across 7 bases. There are 16 residues in the CDR3. Germline lookup yields CDR1 SGHNT and CDR2 YYREEE (reference sequence). Trimming at V came to 4 bases and at J to 0 bases, leaving 4 bases not matched to a gene. The CDR3 is CASSTGTASGANVLTF. The DNA of the CDR3 is TGTGCCAGCAGCACAGGGACAGCCTCTGGGGCCAACGTCCTGACTTTC.

This chain connects TRBV7-3 to TRBJ1-1, with TRBD1 as a possible D gene (6 bases). V shed 5 bases and J shed 3 bases, with 13 bases lying between them. CDR1 and CDR2 (germline): SGHTA, FQGTGA. The CDR3 covers 14 residues. The CDR3 coding sequence is TGTGCCAGCAGCCCCGGGACACCGTACACTGAAGCTTTCTTT. Translation: CASSPGTPYTEAFF.

This clone was seen only once. The chain uses TRBV19 and TRBJ2-2; D gene unclear. The CDR3 loop spans 18 amino acids. Germline V lookup: CDR1 LNHDA, CDR2 SQIVND (reference sequence). Trimming removed 5 bases from V and 5 bases from J, with 24 bases in between. CDR3 DNA sequence: TGTGCCAGTAGTCCCACTTGGAGAGGTGGGTGTGGAACCGGGGAGCTGTTTTTT. It translates to CASSPTWRGGCGTGELFF.

V is TRBV7-3 and J is TRBJ2-1; TRBD2 matches at 8 bases. Germline V lookup: CDR1 SGHTA, CDR2 FQGTGA. The CDR3 contains 16 residues. The V segment lost 2 bases and the J segment 6 bases; nucleotides outside the gene matches: 9. In nucleotides, the CDR3 is TGTGCCAGCAGCTTAGCCGCGGGAGGAGCTAGCAATGAGCAGTTCTTC. It specifies CASSLAAGGASNEQFF.

The V call is TRBV2, the J call TRBJ1-1, with D maybe TRBD1 (5 bases). Trimming stripped 5 bases from V and 8 bases from J, with 12 bases between. Germline loops: CDR1 SNHLY, CDR2 FYNNEI. The CDR3 spans 12 residues. Written as DNA, the CDR3 is TGTGCCAGCAGTACACAGGTCCTCGAAGCTTTCTTT. It codes for CASSTQVLEAFF.

The V call is TRBV3-1 (or the pseudogene TRBV3-2), the J call TRBJ1-2; no reliable D call. CDR3 length: 16 residues. CDR1 is LGHDT, CDR2 YNNKEL, per germline (reference sequence). V lost 4 bases and J lost 8, with 23 bases in between. The CDR3 DNA follows: TGTGCCAGCAGCCCTACTCACGGGGTATTGGCGATGGGCTACACCTTC. Amino acids: CASSPTHGVLAMGYTF.

The chain recombines TRBV28 with TRBJ2-1; D is ambiguous. The CDR3 length is 10 residues. V gave up 6 bases and J gave up 5 bases, with 2 bases separating them. Germline V gene sequence: CDR1 MDHEN, CDR2 SYDVKM. The CDR3, as DNA: TGTGCCAGCAGCGACAATGAGCAGTTCTTC. It translates to CASSDNEQFF.

The chain has TRBV7-2 and TRBJ1-1; TRBD1 is a possible D gene (6 bases). The CDR3 is 12 amino acids. Germline CDR1 is SGHTA and CDR2 is FQGNSA. Trimming left V 5 bases short and J 11 bases short, with 15 bases between. The chain's CDR3 is CASSTATGLAFF. For the CDR3, the DNA is TGTGCCAGCAGCACCGCGACAGGCCTGGCTTTCTTT. The entire variable domain, with the rest obtained from reference TRBV7-2 and TRBJ1-1, is as follows: GAGVSQSPSNKVTEKGKDVELRCDPISGHTALYWYRQSLGQGLEFLIYFQGNSAPDKSGLPSDRFSAERTGGSVSTLTIQRTQQEDSAVYLCASSTATGLAFFGQGTRLTVV.